This T cell receptor (beta chain) came from a study of T cells in Graves' hyperthyroidism and ophthalmopathy (dated by TCRdb to the late 2010s). In terms of the full investigation: Peripheral blood samples were taken at initial diagnosis, before any treatment was given. In several Graves' hyperthyroidism patients, the study also compared T-cell repertoires from thyroid tissue with T-cell repertoires from blood. The paper reports TCR Vbeta CDR3 sequencing of approximately 140 peripheral blood samples: under 45 ophthalmopathy, about 75 hyperthyroidism and approximately 17 progressor patients. Prospective prediction of ophthalmopathy was tested in an independent validation cohort consisting of fewer than 20 hyperthyroidism patients and some 16 patients who later progressed to ophthalmopathy. The approximately 90 discovery patients were divided at random into training and test sets in a 7:3 ratio. To identify TCR V-J signatures that set the groups apart, the researchers used a discovery cohort of 100 patients, made up of fewer than 50 with Graves' ophthalmopathy and some 56 with stable Graves' hyperthyroidism. Following sampling, methimazole starting at 30 mg daily was given to hyperthyroidism patients, and high-dose intravenous methylprednisolone was given to ophthalmopathy patients. The research as a whole found: Sample size was not statistically predetermined, and blinding of investigators to group allocation was not performed. In cross-validation, a model built on a 13 V-J signature told ophthalmopathy apart from stable hyperthyroidism with approximately 91% sensitivity and approximately 84% specificity, and in testing the same model reached 80%/75%. In validation, progression to ophthalmopathy was predicted by the model with approximately 67% sensitivity and around 76% specificity, a median of 6.5 months before onset. Most expanded thyroid clonotypes (frequency above 0.001) were also found in blood, which suggests that blood repertoires may mirror thyroid immune responses.

From cysteine to phenylalanine, the CDR3 is 12 amino acids long. Solely the CDR3 DNA is kept, with 36 bases framed from the first base. For CDR1 and CDR2, the germline V gene lists SNHLY and FYNNEI. V trim: 6 bases; J trim: 8 bases; unmatched bases: 4. Moderately to severely active disease, a Clinical Activity Score of at least 3, a NOSPECS grade of at least 4, and a duration under 3 months were present in ophthalmopathy patients. Patients with uncontrolled infections, other autoimmune diseases, pregnancy or lactation were excluded. Diagnoses relied on clinical symptoms, serum thyroxine and TRAb, thyroid ultrasound and orbital computed tomography. Ficoll-Paque density gradient centrifugation was used to isolate PBMCs from about 10 ml of fresh peripheral blood. Total RNA was extracted with Trizol reagent, and quality was checked on an Agilent 2100 Bioanalyzer. TCR beta CDR3 regions were amplified from RNA transcripts. The first round of RT-PCR for the TCR CDR3 was performed with the HTBI primer set and the Qiagen OneStep RT-PCR kit. Libraries were constructed in a second round of multiplex PCR, after which size selection and purification were performed. Paired-end sequencing of the libraries was performed with 100 bp reads on an Illumina HiSeq2000. The source study handled its data this way. SOAPnuke was used to process the raw data, with reads discarded if the reads contained adapters or uncalled bases, had a mean Phred below 15, or lacked an exact constant-primer or identifier match. High-quality paired reads were merged with COPE v1.2.5, and unique nucleotide sequences were defined as clonotypes. MiTCR v1.1 was used to align clonotypes to the IMGT TRBV, TRBD and TRBJ reference segments. The analysis included only V-J combinations with a frequency above 0.0001, which together covered approximately 99% of the repertoires. A TCS score was defined as the ratio between F50 (clonal expansion) and ExV (chaos), using BLOSUM62-based TCRdist between CDR3 peptides within each V-J. Welch's t-statistics and random forest reduced around 550 V-J features to some 14, which were used in a naive Bayes classifier (R e1071). TCRdb cleaned the public reads at Q25 with fastp, built clones with MiXCR and kept in-frame beta chains. Every entry covers one CDR3 protein and lists the most common genes and DNA from its rows. These V and J calls originate from TCRdb's pipeline instead of the authors' own analysis. This sample has hundreds of thousands of distinct CDR3 sequences in its table, and just under 20% of those were observed once. About half of the sample comes from the top ten.

This clonotype was observed at least ten times. Its antigen is currently not known. Base-call qualities are not available, and no considerably larger clone is one nucleotide away. This chain is built from TRBV2 and TRBJ1-2, with 9 middle bases fitting TRBD1. This TCR was sampled from a man aged 40-55 years with Graves' ophthalmopathy. Sequencing used blood. The DNA sequence is as follows: TGTGCCAGCAGCTCAACAGGGGGCGGCTACACCTTC. Its translation reads: CASSSTGGGYTF. With the portions outside the CDR3 filled from the reference TRBV2 and TRBJ1-2 genes, the complete variable region becomes EPEVTQTPSHQVTQMGQEVILRCVPISNHLYFYWYRQILGQKVEFLVSFYNNEISEKSEIFDDQFSVERPDGSNFTLKIRSTKLEDSAMYFCASSSTGGGYTFGSGTRLTVV.